The entry below describes one T cell receptor beta chain. Its antigen is not known. With the read ending 3 residues before the CDR3 end, the germline J gene is used to fill in that end. Generated by immunoSEQ multiplex PCR, the TCRdb table keeps only in-frame clones and is missing some. This table holds around 17,000 clones. This entry is derived from a study of T cells in women clearing cervical HPV infection. On the study more broadly: Blood came at first lesion visit for cases, post-clearance for controls. HLA type could not be excluded as a confounder.

The junction had 8 bases not matched to a gene; V was cut back by 5 bases and J by 8 bases. The CDR3 consists of 14 residues. Study-level points and caveats: Repertoire richness, not evenness, was significantly elevated in CIN3+ cases versus controls.

Material: blood buffy coat. This chain connects TRBV12-3 or TRBV12-4 to TRBJ1-4, with TRBD1 matching over 7 bases. The TCR sequence derives from a woman aged 18 to 69 with a cervical HPV16 infection that either progressed to CIN3+ or cleared (not recorded which). The part of the CDR3 DNA that was read is TGTGCCAGCAGTAGACAGGGAGCAACGGAAAAA. Its protein product is CASSRQGATEK. The entire CDR3 is CASSRQGATEKLFF.